Sequencing of this TCR beta chain was carried out in a study of preoperative IRX-2 immunotherapy in early breast cancer. As to treatment: preoperative locoregional IRX-2 cytokine immunotherapy. Samples came from a phase Ib trial of preoperative locoregional IRX-2 cytokine immunotherapy. Germline V CDR1 and CDR2: ENHRY, SYGVKD. CDR3 size: 15 residues. Trimming left V 0 bases short and J 2 bases short, with 11 bases between. Method: immunoSEQ multiplex PCR; TCRdb's copy keeps in-frame clones and lacks some. Here the sample spans approximately 27,000 clones, more than 80% being singletons. This rearrangement joins TRBV10-3 to TRBJ2-7, with no clear D. This TCR was recovered from a human donor with breast cancer. The specimen was lymph node tissue, collected after IRX-2 immunotherapy. CDR3 in amino acids: CAISESSQGTYEQYF. CDR3 coding DNA: TGTGCCATCAGTGAGTCCTCTCAAGGCACCTACGAGCAGTACTTC.